This T cell receptor (beta chain) came from a study of shared clonotypes between healthy human individuals. Study-wide results and limits: Naive subsets tended to show greater estimated richness than memory subsets. Relative to their counterparts shared across all four donors, non-shared clonotypes exhibited diminished generation probabilities.

This CDR3 contains 15 residues. CDR1 is KGHSH and CDR2 is LQKENI in the germline V gene. Trimming left V 6 bases short and J 0 bases short, with 12 bases between. Sequencing was performed with immunoSEQ multiplex PCR; in TCRdb, only in-frame clones are kept and a portion is missing. The data hold about 1.1 million clones, with about 84% observed a single time. This clone turned up a few times. Its antigen is still unknown. The sample taken for sequencing was memory CD4+ T cells from PBMCs. Stated subset: CD45RA-negative fraction. The TCR originated in a man between 18 and 35 years old in good health. Some clones in this sample may be carry-over from other donors' samples. The rearrangement joins TRBV18 to TRBJ1-3; D remains unclear. The CDR3 sequence: CASSQDGSSGNTIYF. The CDR3 coding sequence is TGTGCCAGCTCCCAGGACGGCTCCTCTGGAAACACCATATATTTT.